The clone carrying this T cell receptor (beta chain) was counted only a few times. The target antigen is unknown. Using its own MiXCR run on the 5' RACE reads, TCRdb lists one record per CDR3 protein. Of under 300,000 distinct CDR3 sequences listed, approximately 9% are singletons. This CDR3 has 15 residues. V lost 7 bases to trimming and J lost 3 bases; unmatched junction nucleotides: 9. From germline, CDR1 is MNHEY and CDR2 SVGAGI. This sample stems from a study of T-cell memory formation after mild COVID-19. General observations from the study: Whereas later expanders leaned CD4+, clones contracting day 15 to 85 showed a balanced CD4/CD8 makeup. CD8+ contracting clones occupied EMRA, while CD4+ ones occupied mainly CM and EM.

The chain couples TRBV6-5 to TRBJ2-1, with TRBD2 matching over 7 bases. The clonotype was recovered from a man aged 18 to 29 who had mild COVID-19 (a few samples of this study predate the infection). Cell type and time point are not known. Input material: PBMCs or a T cell subset sorted from them (not recorded which). DNA of the CDR3: TGTGCCAGCACTTTACAACCGGGGGGCTACAATGAGCAGTTCTTC. Residues: CASTLQPGGYNEQFF.